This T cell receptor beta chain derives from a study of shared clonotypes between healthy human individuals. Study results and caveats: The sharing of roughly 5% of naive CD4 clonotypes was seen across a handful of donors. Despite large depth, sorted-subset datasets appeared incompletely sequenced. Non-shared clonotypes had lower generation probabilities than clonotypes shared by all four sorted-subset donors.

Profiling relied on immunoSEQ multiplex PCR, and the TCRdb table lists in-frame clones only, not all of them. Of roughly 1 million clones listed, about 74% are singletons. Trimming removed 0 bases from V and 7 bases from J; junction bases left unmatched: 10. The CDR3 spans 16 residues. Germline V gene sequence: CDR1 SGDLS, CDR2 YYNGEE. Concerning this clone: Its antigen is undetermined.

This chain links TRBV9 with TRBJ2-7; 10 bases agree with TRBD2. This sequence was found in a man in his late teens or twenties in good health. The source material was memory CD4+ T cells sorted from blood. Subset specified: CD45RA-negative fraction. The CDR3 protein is CASSVGPAGGPSEQYF. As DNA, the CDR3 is TGTGCCAGCAGCGTAGGGCCAGCGGGGGGGCCGAGTGAGCAGTACTTC.